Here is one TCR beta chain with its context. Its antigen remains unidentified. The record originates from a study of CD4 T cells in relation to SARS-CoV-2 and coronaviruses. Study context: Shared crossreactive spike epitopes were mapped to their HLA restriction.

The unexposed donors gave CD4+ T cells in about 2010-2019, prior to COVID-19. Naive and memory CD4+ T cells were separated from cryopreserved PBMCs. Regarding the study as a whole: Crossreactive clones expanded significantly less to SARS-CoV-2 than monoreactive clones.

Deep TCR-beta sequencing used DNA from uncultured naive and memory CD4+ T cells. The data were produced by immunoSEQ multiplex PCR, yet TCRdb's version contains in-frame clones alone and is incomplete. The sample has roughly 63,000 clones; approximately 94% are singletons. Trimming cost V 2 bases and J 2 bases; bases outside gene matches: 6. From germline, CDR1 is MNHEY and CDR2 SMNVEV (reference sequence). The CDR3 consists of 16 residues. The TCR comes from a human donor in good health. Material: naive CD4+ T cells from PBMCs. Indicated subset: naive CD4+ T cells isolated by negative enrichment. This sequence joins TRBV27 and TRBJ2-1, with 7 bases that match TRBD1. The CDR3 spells CASSLRRTGAYNEQFF. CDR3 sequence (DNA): TGTGCCAGCAGTTTACGTAGGACAGGAGCCTACAATGAGCAGTTCTTC.